This TCR beta chain was recovered during a study of blood T cell repertoires in COVID-19. The protocol was immunoSEQ multiplex PCR, while the TCRdb copy is restricted to in-frame clones and leaves out a portion. The table lists under 200,000 clones, more than 75% of them singletons. Trimming removed 7 bases at V and 1 base at J, with 10 bases between. CDR1 SNHLY and CDR2 FYNNEI come from the germline V gene. The CDR3 sequence is 13 residues long. The origin of this receptor is a man aged 50 to 59 who had recovered from COVID-19. Sequencing used peripheral blood. V usage is TRBV2 and J usage is TRBJ1-1; D is undetermined. CDR3 nucleotides: TGTGCCAGCAATGCCAGAAAGAACACTGAAGCTTTCTTT. This sequence encodes CASNARKNTEAFF.